The 32 T cell receptor beta chains given below trace back to one sample, sequenced in a study of T cell responses to AZD1222 COVID-19 vaccine. Libraries were prepared by immunoSEQ multiplex PCR; TCRdb keeps only in-frame clonotypes and omits some of them. Of 150,000 to 200,000 clones in the sample, 80% to 90% were seen once. This material consisted of peripheral blood, taken on day 0 of MenACWY control vaccination. These receptors came from an adult in good health.

The J gene is TRBJ2-2, the V gene TRBV9; no reliable D call. Trimming shortened V by 10 bases and J by 3 bases, and 10 bases separated the two germline ends. Germline V gives CDR1 SGDLS, CDR2 YYNGEE. The CDR3 covers 12 residues. The CDR3 nucleotides are TGTGCCTGTCTTGGAGACACCGGGGAGCTGTTTTTT. Its translation is CACLGDTGELFF.

The chain links TRBV20-1 to TRBJ1-3; D unclear. The CDR3 contains 14 residues. Germline assignment: CDR1 DFQATT and CDR2 SNEGSKA (reference sequence). Trimming left V 3 bases short and J 0 bases short, with 9 bases between. CDR3 region: CSASMTASGNTIYF. The DNA of the CDR3 is TGCAGTGCTAGTATGACTGCCTCTGGAAACACCATATATTTT.

This clone has only one observation. This sequence joins TRBV7-9 and TRBJ2-1, with 8 nucleotides matching TRBD1. The V gene's germline CDR1 is SEHNR and CDR2 FQNEAQ (reference sequence). The CDR3 is 16 amino acids. J was trimmed by 7 bases and V by 2 bases; bases with no gene match: 10. DNA for the CDR3: TGTGCCAGCAGCTTATATGCCGGACAGGGTAGGAATGAGCAGTTCTTC. This encodes CASSLYAGQGRNEQFF.

The chain is built from TRBV4-3 and TRBJ2-7; 9 nucleotides match TRBD1. CDR1 is LGHNA, CDR2 YSLEER, per germline. CDR3 length equals 16 residues. The trim removed 1 base at V and 5 bases at J, leaving 9 bases unmatched. The CDR3 nucleotides are TGCGCCAGCAGCCAAGGACAGGGGGTCAACTTAGACGAGCAGTACTTC. Translated, it gives CASSQGQGVNLDEQYF.

The rearrangement links TRBV6-5 to TRBJ1-1; 8 bases match TRBD1. Germline V gene data show CDR1 as MNHEY and CDR2 as SVGAGI. Trimming removed 4 bases from V and 4 bases from J; junction bases left unmatched: 8. This CDR3 has 15 residues. CDR3: CASSFDRGKGTEAFF. The CDR3 bases are TGTGCCAGCAGTTTCGACAGGGGCAAGGGCACTGAAGCTTTCTTT.

The rearrangement uses TRBV6-5 and TRBJ1-1; D gene uncertain. Germline values: CDR1 MNHEY, CDR2 SVGAGI. The CDR3 is 12 residues long. V lost 6 bases to trimming and J lost 3 bases, with 8 bases between them. Written as DNA, the CDR3 is TGTGCCAGCAGCGTAGAGTACACTGAAGCTTTCTTT. It yields the protein CASSVEYTEAFF.

The V call is TRBV4-2, the J call TRBJ2-2, with TRBD1 matching 8 bases. V lost 0 bases to trimming and J lost 1 base; unmatched junction nucleotides: 7. In germline, CDR1 is LGHNA, CDR2 YNFKEQ. The CDR3 runs 18 residues. CDR3 loop: CASSQDLGRGLNTGELFF. The DNA for the CDR3 is TGTGCCAGCAGCCAAGATCTGGGCAGGGGGCTGAACACCGGGGAGCTGTTTTTT.

The chain employs TRBV6-5 and TRBJ1-5; no reliable D call. V was pared by 2 bases and J by 3 bases, with 14 bases between. CDR1 and CDR2 from the germline V gene are MNHEY and SVGAGI. The CDR3 runs to 16 residues. CDR3 nucleotides: TGTGCCAGCAGTTACCGTAAGGGAGTGGACAATCAGCCCCAGCATTTT. This gives the protein CASSYRKGVDNQPQHF.

A few counts support this clone. The rearrangement links TRBV19 to TRBJ1-5; D gene ambiguous. Trimming cost V 8 bases and J 6 bases, with 14 bases left between them. CDR1 and CDR2 from the germline V gene are LNHDA and SQIVND (reference sequence). The CDR3 is 13 amino acids. The CDR3 spells CASSGLTGQPQHF. CDR3 sequence (DNA): TGTGCCAGTTCCGGGCTGACGGGTCAGCCCCAGCATTTT. Complete variable domain (other parts from reference TRBV19 and TRBJ1-5): DGGITQSPKYLFRKEGQNVTLSCEQNLNHDAMYWYRQDPGQGLRLIYYSQIVNDFQKGDIAEGYSVSREKKESFPLTVTSAQKNPTAFYLCASSGLTGQPQHFGDGTRLSIL.

The gene calls are TRBV7-9 and TRBJ2-7; the match to TRBD1 covers 7 bases. Trimming cost V 4 bases and J 2 bases; bases outside gene matches: 5. CDR1 SEHNR and CDR2 FQNEAQ come from the germline V gene (reference sequence). The CDR3 is 14 amino acids. The CDR3 DNA sequence: TGTGCCAGCAGCTACAGGGACAGCCCCTACGAGCAGTACTTC. Protein sequence: CASSYRDSPYEQYF.

In its sample, this clone was seen a few times. This rearrangement joins TRBV5-6 to TRBJ2-3; TRBD2 might be the D (5 bases). The CDR3 is made up of 15 amino acids. Trimming left V 1 base short and J 3 bases short, with 12 bases between. The germline gives CDR1 SGHDT, CDR2 YYEEEE. CDR3 nucleotides: TGTGCCAGCAGCTTGAGAGGGATTGGAACAGATACGCAGTATTTT. This codes for CASSLRGIGTDTQYF. The full variable domain, completed using reference TRBV5-6 and TRBJ2-3, is DAGVTQSPTHLIKTRGQQVTLRCSPKSGHDTVSWYQQALGQGPQFIFQYYEEEERQRGNFPDRFSGHQFPNYSSELNVNALLLGDSALYLCASSLRGIGTDTQYFGPGTRLTVL.

The chain recombines TRBV19 with TRBJ1-2, with D possibly matching TRBD1 (5 bases). The CDR3 is made up of 12 amino acids. The germline CDR1 and CDR2 sequences are LNHDA and SQIVND (reference sequence). V was trimmed by 7 bases and J by 2 bases, leaving 8 bases between them. The CDR3, as DNA: TGTGCCAGTAAGGGGCAGAACTATGGCTACACCTTC. It codes for CASKGQNYGYTF.

The chain links TRBV10-3 to TRBJ1-1, with 10 bases that match TRBD1. Trimming took 10 bases from V and 6 from J; bases not matched to a gene: 17. The CDR3 totals 16 residues. The germline V gene encodes CDR1 ENHRY and CDR2 SYGVKD. The DNA of the CDR3 is TGTGCCACCCCCGACAGGGGGCTTAGGGAGGAGGCTGAAGCTTTCTTT. Translation gives CATPDRGLREEAEAFF.

This clone was counted only a few times. The chain couples TRBV7-2 to TRBJ2-3, with TRBD2 identical over 9 bases. Per the germline V gene, CDR1 is SGHTA and CDR2 is FQGNSA. This CDR3 spans 15 amino acids. The V and J ends lost 5 bases and 4 bases, in that order; junction bases with no gene match: 7. CDR3 sequence (DNA): TGTGCCAGCAGCACTGGGACTAGCTACGCAGATACGCAGTATTTT. Protein product: CASSTGTSYADTQYF.

The chain joins TRBV6-1 to TRBJ1-6; TRBD1 matches 7 bases. CDR1 and CDR2 from the germline V gene are MNHNS and SASEGT. The CDR3 spans 17 residues. J gave up 8 bases and V 4 bases, and 14 bases lay outside the gene matches. The chain's CDR3 is CASSAGAPGQPYSPLHF. DNA for the CDR3: TGTGCCAGCAGTGCGGGGGCTCCGGGACAGCCATATTCACCCCTCCACTTT.

The gene calls are TRBV5-4 and TRBJ2-3; D perhaps matches TRBD1 (5 bases). Between the trimmed V and J ends, which lost 4 bases and 6 bases, there was a span of 12 bases. Per the germline V gene, CDR1 is SGHNT and CDR2 is YYREEE (reference sequence). The CDR3 totals 13 residues. CDR3: CASSVQVTDTQYF. DNA of the CDR3: TGTGCCAGCAGCGTACAGGTCACGGATACGCAGTATTTT.

The chain is built from TRBV5-6 and TRBJ1-2; a weak D match, TRBD1 (6 bases). There are 15 residues in the CDR3. Germline CDR1 and CDR2: SGHDT and YYEEEE. The V gene lost 1 base and the J gene lost 3 bases, with 13 bases spanning the gap. The CDR3 coding sequence is TGTGCCAGCAGCTTGAATTGGGGGCAGGACTATGGCTACACCTTC. Residues: CASSLNWGQDYGYTF.

The chain uses TRBV4-2 and TRBJ2-3; possible D gene TRBD1, 6 bases. The V gene lost 3 bases and the J gene lost 0 bases, with 19 bases spanning the gap. Per the germline V gene, CDR1 is LGHNA and CDR2 is YNFKEQ. This CDR3 is 18 amino acids long. This CDR3 reads CASSQWFTRGTSTDTQYF. As DNA, the CDR3 is TGTGCCAGCAGCCAGTGGTTTACCAGGGGAACGAGCACAGATACGCAGTATTTT.

The rearrangement links TRBV7-8 to TRBJ2-6, with D tentatively TRBD1 or TRBD2 (5 bases each). Per germline, CDR1 SGHVS and CDR2 FQNEAQ. V was trimmed by 5 bases and J by 0 bases, leaving 11 bases between them. This CDR3 contains 16 residues. CDR3: CASSISGTSGANVLTF. CDR3 DNA: TGTGCCAGCAGCATATCCGGGACCTCTGGGGCCAACGTCCTGACTTTC.

The gene calls are TRBV28 and TRBJ1-2; D is ambiguous. CDR3 size: 13 residues. Trimming took 5 bases from V and 4 from J, leaving 11 bases between them. Germline CDR1 is MDHEN and CDR2 is SYDVKM. CDR3 residues: CASSALVFYGYTF. The CDR3 nucleotides read TGTGCCAGCAGTGCACTAGTATTCTATGGCTACACCTTC.

This chain connects TRBV4-1 to TRBJ1-2, with D possibly matching TRBD1 (6 bases). Looked up from germline, CDR1 is MGHRA and CDR2 is YSYEKL. The CDR3 has 15 residues. The ends were cut back, 4 bases at V and 4 bases at J, with 16 bases in the middle. The CDR3 DNA reads TGCGCCAGCAGCCGCCAGTCCGGACAGATCTATGGCTACACCTTC. It specifies CASSRQSGQIYGYTF.

The chain has TRBV5-1 and TRBJ2-1; possibly TRBD2 for D (5 bases). V was cut by 4 bases and J by 4 bases, with 9 bases left in between. The CDR3 is 13 residues long. Germline V gene sequence: CDR1 SGHRS, CDR2 YFSETQ. The CDR3 reads CASSGGPYNEQFF. CDR3 bases: TGCGCCAGCAGCGGCGGGCCTTACAATGAGCAGTTCTTC.

This clone was counted a few times. The chain links TRBV7-9 to TRBJ1-1; D might be TRBD1 (6 bases). The CDR3 is made up of 14 amino acids. V was cut by 5 bases and J by 4 bases, with 14 bases left in between. CDR1 and CDR2 (germline): SEHNR, FQNEAQ (reference sequence). CDR3 in DNA: TGTGCCAGCAGCCAACAGGGAGGGATCACTGAAGCTTTCTTT. It encodes CASSQQGGITEAFF.

The chain employs TRBV10-3 and TRBJ1-1; possibly TRBD1 for D (6 bases). Germline V lookup: CDR1 ENHRY, CDR2 SYGVKD. Deletions cut 2 bases from V and 12 bases from J, with 16 bases between. CDR3 length: 13 residues. The CDR3 region is CAISENREGLTFF. CDR3 DNA: TGTGCCATCAGTGAGAACAGGGAAGGTTTAACTTTCTTT.

The chain employs TRBV7-2 and TRBJ1-5, with 7 bases lining up with TRBD1. This CDR3 comprises 14 residues. V lost 5 bases to trimming and J lost 1 base; unmatched junction nucleotides: 2. Germline CDR1 and CDR2: SGHTA and FQGNSA. The CDR3 reads CASSPQGSNQPQHF. CDR3 sequence (DNA): TGTGCCAGCAGCCCACAGGGGAGCAATCAGCCCCAGCATTTT.

DNA of the CDR3: TGCGCCAGCAGCCAAGCCCTCCGAGGGATTGAGGAAAAACTGTTTTTT. It yields the protein CASSQALRGIEEKLFF. The rearrangement joins TRBV4-1 to TRBJ1-4; D is undetermined. The V gene's germline CDR1 is MGHRA and CDR2 YSYEKL. Trimming stripped 1 base from V and 8 bases from J, with 17 bases between. This CDR3 region has 16 residues.

The V and J genes are TRBV7-2 and TRBJ1-4; D remains unclear. The germline V gene encodes CDR1 SGHTA and CDR2 FQGNSA. V lost 1 base, J lost 11 bases, and 11 bases lay in between. The length of the CDR3 is 13 residues. In DNA, the CDR3 is TGTGCCAGCAGCTTAGTGCTCGGCGGGAAACTGTTTTTT. Its translation is CASSLVLGGKLFF. The full variable domain, in which reference TRBV7-2 and TRBJ1-4 provide the parts outside the CDR3, is GAGVSQSPSNKVTEKGKDVELRCDPISGHTALYWYRQSLGQGLEFLIYFQGNSAPDKSGLPSDRFSAERTGGSVSTLTIQRTQQEDSAVYLCASSLVLGGKLFFGSGTQLSVL.

The chain uses TRBV24-1 and TRBJ2-2; 7 bases map to TRBD1. CDR1 is KGHDR, CDR2 SFDVKD, per germline. This CDR3 has 18 amino acids. V shed 4 bases and J 6 bases; nucleotides not matched to a gene: 16. CDR3 amino acids: CATSDPDRVPHSAGELFF. The CDR3 nucleotides are TGTGCCACCAGTGACCCTGACAGGGTTCCACATAGCGCCGGGGAGCTGTTTTTT.

This chain uses TRBV4-2 with TRBJ1-4; the D is unclear. The V end lost 0 bases, the J end lost 0 bases, and 11 bases lay between the germline ends. CDR3 length: 17 residues. Germline-derived CDR1 and CDR2 are LGHNA and YNFKEQ. CDR3 bases: TGTGCCAGCAGCCAAGATCCCAGAGAAACAACTAATGAAAAACTGTTTTTT. Translated, it gives CASSQDPRETTNEKLFF.

The chain combines TRBV27 with TRBJ1-5; no reliable D call. Trimming shortened V by 3 bases and J by 7 bases, and 16 bases separated the two germline ends. Looked up from germline, CDR1 is MNHEY and CDR2 is SMNVEV (reference sequence). The CDR3 spans 15 residues. CDR3 protein: CASSLLGAGTQPQHF. CDR3 nucleotides: TGTGCCAGCAGTTTGTTAGGCGCGGGTACCCAGCCCCAGCATTTT.

This clone came up a few times. This chain uses TRBV28 with TRBJ1-2, with 7 nucleotides matching TRBD1. This CDR3 is 12 amino acids long. Germline values: CDR1 MDHEN, CDR2 SYDVKM. J was trimmed by 6 bases and V by 4 bases; bases with no gene match: 2. The CDR3 here is CASSWQGDGYTF. CDR3 nucleotide sequence: TGTGCCAGCAGTTGGCAGGGGGATGGCTACACCTTC.

The V and J genes are TRBV7-9 and TRBJ1-1; D ambiguous. CDR1 and CDR2 (germline): SEHNR, FQNEAQ (reference sequence). Trimming shortened V by 9 bases and J by 4 bases, and 18 bases separated the two germline ends. This CDR3 is built from 14 residues. CDR3 sequence (DNA): TGTGCCAGTGCCCCCGAAGGTTTGGGCACTGAAGCTTTCTTT. Amino acids: CASAPEGLGTEAFF.